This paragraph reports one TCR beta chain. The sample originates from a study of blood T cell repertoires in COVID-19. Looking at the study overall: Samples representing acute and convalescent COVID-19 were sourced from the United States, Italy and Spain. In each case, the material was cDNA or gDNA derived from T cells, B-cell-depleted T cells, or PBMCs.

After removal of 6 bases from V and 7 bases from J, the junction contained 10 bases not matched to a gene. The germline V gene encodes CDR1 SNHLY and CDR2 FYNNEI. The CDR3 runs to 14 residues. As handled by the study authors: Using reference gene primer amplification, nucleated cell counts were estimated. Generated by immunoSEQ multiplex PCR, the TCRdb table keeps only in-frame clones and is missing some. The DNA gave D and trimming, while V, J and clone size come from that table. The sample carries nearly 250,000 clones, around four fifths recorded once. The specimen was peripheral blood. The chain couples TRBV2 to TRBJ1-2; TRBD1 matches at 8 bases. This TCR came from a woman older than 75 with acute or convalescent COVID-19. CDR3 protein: CASRRAGGAVGYTF. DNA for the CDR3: TGTGCCAGCAGGCGGGCAGGGGGCGCAGTTGGCTACACCTTC.